The entry that follows covers one T cell receptor (beta chain) sequence. Source study methods: Scientists estimated how many nucleated cells there were by amplifying reference gene primers. Clones were read by immunoSEQ multiplex PCR, and TCRdb kept only the in-frame ones, dropping some. For V, J and clone size, that table is used; D and trimming come from the DNA. The sample comprises 45,000 to 55,000 clones, about nine tenths of which are singletons, and over 7.5% rests with the top ten. These data are taken from a study of blood T cell repertoires in COVID-19. Trimming took off 5 bases at V and 7 bases at J, with 8 bases between the two ends. Germline V lookup: CDR1 MNHEY, CDR2 SVGAGI. This CDR3 contains 11 residues.

V is TRBV6-5 and J is TRBJ1-1; D might be TRBD1 (5 bases). Specimen: peripheral blood. The TCR sequence derives from a man in his forties or fifties with active COVID-19. The CDR3 DNA follows: TGTGCCAGCAGTACGGGGGGTGAAGCTTTCTTT. Translating it yields CASSTGGEAFF.